This TCR beta chain was found in a study of blood T cell repertoires in COVID-19. Study summary: Material from acute and convalescent COVID-19 was sourced from the United States, Italy and Spain.

Cohort assignment relied on participant-reported clinical history. Two negative PCRs, clearance, or symptom resolution had been documented for recovered Cohort 3 donors. Per the authors' pipeline: Nucleated cell counts were estimated from reference gene primer amplification. Data came from immunoSEQ multiplex PCR; TCRdb stores just in-frame clones and leaves some out. That table is the source of V, J and clone size, and D and trimming were worked out from the DNA. The sample yields more than 200,000 clones, 75% to 95% seen once. This CDR3 comprises 13 residues. Trimming removed 3 bases from V and 0 bases from J, with 6 bases in between. Germline assignment: CDR1 SGDLS and CDR2 YYNGEE.

The source of this sequence is a woman aged 18-35 years who had recovered from COVID-19. The sample taken for sequencing was PBMCs or T cells enriched from blood (not recorded which). The V call is TRBV9, the J call TRBJ1-1; D call uncertain. CDR3 in DNA: TGTGCCAGCAGCGCACACATGAACACTGAAGCTTTCTTT. Translating it yields CASSAHMNTEAFF.